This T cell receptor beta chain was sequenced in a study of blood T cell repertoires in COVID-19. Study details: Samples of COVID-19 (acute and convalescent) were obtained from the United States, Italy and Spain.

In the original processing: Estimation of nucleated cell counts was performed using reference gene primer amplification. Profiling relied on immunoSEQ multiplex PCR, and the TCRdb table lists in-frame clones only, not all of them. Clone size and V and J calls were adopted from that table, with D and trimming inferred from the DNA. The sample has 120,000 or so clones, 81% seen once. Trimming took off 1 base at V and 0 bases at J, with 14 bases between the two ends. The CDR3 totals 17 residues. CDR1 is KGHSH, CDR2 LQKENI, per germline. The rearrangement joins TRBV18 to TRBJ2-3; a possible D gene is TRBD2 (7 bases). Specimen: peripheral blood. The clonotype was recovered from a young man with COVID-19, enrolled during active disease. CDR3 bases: TGTGCCAGCTCACCACGCGGGGGCCTTGCTAGCACAGATACGCAGTATTTT. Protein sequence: CASSPRGGLASTDTQYF. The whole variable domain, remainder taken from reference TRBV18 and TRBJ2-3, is NAGVMQNPRHLVRRRGQEARLRCSPMKGHSHVYWYRQLPEEGLKFMVYLQKENIIDESGMPKERFSAEFPKEGPSILRIQQVVRGDSAAYFCASSPRGGLASTDTQYFGPGTRLTVL.